The 21 T cell receptor beta chains reported below all come from one sample, sequenced in a study of blood T cell repertoires in COVID-19. Sequenced by immunoSEQ multiplex PCR; TCRdb stores in-frame clones only, minus some. Here the sample spans 150,000 to 200,000 clones, about 90% being singletons. Source material: peripheral blood. The receptors originated from a man aged 55-75 years with active or convalescent COVID-19.

V usage is TRBV10-3 and J usage is TRBJ1-1, with TRBD1 matching 8 bases. CDR3 length: 14 residues. The V and J ends lost 2 bases and 1 base, in that order; junction bases with no gene match: 0. The germline CDR1 and CDR2 sequences are ENHRY and SYGVKD. The CDR3 region is CAISETGGNTEAFF. CDR3 DNA sequence: TGTGCCATCAGTGAGACAGGGGGGAACACTGAAGCTTTCTTT.

The chain links TRBV7-2 to TRBJ1-2; tentative D call: TRBD1 (5 bases). The CDR3 contains 13 residues. Trimming left V 5 bases short and J 8 bases short, with 15 bases between. Germline values: CDR1 SGHTA, CDR2 FQGNSA. CDR3 sequence reads: CTSSPSAGWGYTF. The DNA for the CDR3 is TGTACCAGCAGCCCGTCGGCAGGGTGGGGCTACACCTTC.

V usage is TRBV6-5 and J usage is TRBJ2-7, with a weak D call TRBD2 (6 bases). Trimming pared 9 bases from V and 1 base from J, leaving 19 bases between. Looked up from germline, CDR1 is MNHEY and CDR2 is SVGAGI. The CDR3 contains 15 residues. The CDR3 here is CASSEGLAWSYEQYF. CDR3 bases: TGTGCCAGTTCGGAAGGGCTAGCGTGGTCCTACGAGCAGTACTTC.

This clone appeared a few times. The rearrangement links TRBV2 to TRBJ1-2, with 11 bases aligning to TRBD1. The CDR3 is 15 residues long. Germline V lookup: CDR1 SNHLY, CDR2 FYNNEI. The junction had 10 bases not matched to a gene; V was cut back by 10 bases and J by 3 bases. Here the CDR3 DNA reads TGTGCCACACGGACAGGGGGCGGTCTTGACTATGGCTACACCTTC. Amino acids: CATRTGGGLDYGYTF.

This chain uses TRBV6-6 with TRBJ2-7; TRBD2 might be the D (6 bases). This CDR3 is built from 16 residues. V lost 0 bases and J 0 bases, leaving 12 bases between the germline ends. Germline CDR1 and CDR2: MNHNY and SVGAGI (reference sequence). Here the CDR3 reads CASSYSAGRSSYEQYF. The CDR3 nucleotides read TGTGCCAGCAGTTACTCTGCGGGACGGAGCTCCTACGAGCAGTACTTC.

This chain joins TRBV10-3 and TRBJ1-3; the D gene is possibly TRBD1 (6 bases). CDR1 and CDR2 (germline): ENHRY, SYGVKD. The V end was cut by 6 bases, the J end by 2 bases, with 14 bases between. This CDR3 region has 15 residues. CDR3 in DNA: TGTGCCATCAGCATGGGACACCAAGCTGGAAACACCATATATTTT. Translated, it gives CAISMGHQAGNTIYF.

The rearrangement uses TRBV19 and TRBJ1-2; D unclear. The CDR3 spans 14 residues. Germline values: CDR1 LNHDA, CDR2 SQIVND (reference sequence). V dropped 0 bases and J dropped 8 bases, with 13 bases sitting between them. The CDR3 sequence is CASSIEGGRRGYTF. In nucleotides, the CDR3 is TGTGCCAGTAGTATAGAGGGAGGCAGGAGGGGCTACACCTTC.

The chain is built from TRBV9 and TRBJ1-1; no clear D. The germline CDR1 and CDR2 sequences are SGDLS and YYNGEE. V was pared by 1 base and J by 7 bases, with 20 bases between. The CDR3 covers 16 residues. This CDR3 is CASSVKPDLFIGEAFF. DNA for the CDR3: TGTGCCAGCAGCGTAAAGCCTGATCTGTTTATTGGTGAAGCTTTCTTT.

This clone appeared once. The V and J genes are TRBV6-5 and TRBJ1-1; D not certain. There are 13 residues in the CDR3. The ends were cut back, 6 bases at V and 0 bases at J, with 8 bases in the middle. CDR1 and CDR2 from the germline V gene are MNHEY and SVGAGI. The CDR3 DNA reads TGTGCCAGCAGCAAAACATTGAACACTGAAGCTTTCTTT. It codes for CASSKTLNTEAFF.

J is TRBJ1-5 and V is TRBV2, with TRBD1 identical over 7 bases. V was clipped by 4 bases and J by 6 bases; unmatched bases: 9. The CDR3 loop spans 15 amino acids. From germline, CDR1 is SNHLY and CDR2 FYNNEI. The CDR3 region is CASSAEIRGSQPQHF. The CDR3 DNA reads TGTGCCAGCAGTGCTGAGATCAGGGGGTCTCAGCCCCAGCATTTT.

V is TRBV6-5 and J is TRBJ1-2; D call uncertain. The ends were cut back, 10 bases at V and 4 bases at J, with 7 bases in the middle. Germline V lookup: CDR1 MNHEY, CDR2 SVGAGI. The CDR3 sequence is 10 residues long. CDR3 sequence (DNA): TGTGCCACCCAATTCTATGGCTACACCTTC. It specifies CATQFYGYTF.

This clone was picked up many times. The chain combines TRBV2 with TRBJ2-7; D remains ambiguous. Trimming stripped 7 bases from V and 3 bases from J, with 13 bases between. The CDR3 is 13 amino acids. The V gene's germline CDR1 is SNHLY and CDR2 FYNNEI. In DNA form, the CDR3 reads TGTGCCAGCAACCCTGCCCCAGACTACGAGCAGTACTTC. This codes for CASNPAPDYEQYF.

The chain combines TRBV2 with TRBJ2-3, with a tentative D call TRBD1 (5 bases). This CDR3 spans 11 amino acids. Germline CDR1 and CDR2: SNHLY and FYNNEI. Trimming pared 6 bases from V and 11 bases from J, leaving 12 bases between. The CDR3 is CASSDRMGQYF. As DNA, the CDR3 is TGTGCCAGCAGCGACAGAATGGGGCAGTATTTT.

This chain links TRBV11-1 with TRBJ1-2, with 7 bases fitting TRBD1. J lost 4 bases, V lost 4 bases, and 3 bases had no gene match. Per the germline V gene, CDR1 is SGHAT and CDR2 is FQDESV (reference sequence). There are 13 residues in the CDR3. The CDR3 loop reads CASSSGQFYGYTF. CDR3 sequence (DNA): TGTGCCAGCAGCTCGGGACAGTTCTATGGCTACACCTTC. The full variable domain, its missing parts supplied by reference TRBV11-1 and TRBJ1-2, is EAEVAQSPRYKITEKSQAVAFWCDPISGHATLYWYRQILGQGPELLVQFQDESVVDDSQLPKDRFSAERLKGVDSTLKIQPAELGDSAMYLCASSSGQFYGYTFGSGTRLTVV.

This clone was recorded only once. CDR3 residues: CAWSVSGGASEQYF. For the CDR3, the DNA is TGTGCCTGGAGTGTCAGCGGGGGGGCAAGCGAGCAGTACTTC. V gene TRBV30 combines with J gene TRBJ2-7; 10 bases fit TRBD2. Trimming at V came to 0 bases and at J to 6 bases, leaving 5 bases not matched to a gene. This CDR3 is built from 14 residues. Germline CDR1 and CDR2: GTSNPN and SVGIG (reference sequence). Together with reference TRBV30 and TRBJ2-7, the CDR3 gives the full variable domain: SQTIHQWPATLVQPVGSPLSLECTVEGTSNPNLYWYRQAAGRGLQLLFYSVGIGQISSEVPQNLSASRPQDRQFILSSKKLLLSDSGFYLCAWSVSGGASEQYFGPGTRLTVT.

This clone was picked up one time. The chain links TRBV13 to TRBJ1-2, with D tentatively TRBD1 (6 bases). Trimming removed 0 bases from V and 3 bases from J, with 14 bases in between. The V gene's germline CDR1 is PRHDT and CDR2 FYEKMQ (reference sequence). The CDR3 covers 16 residues. In DNA, the CDR3 is TGTGCCAGCAGCTTAGGCTTTTCAGGGGATGACTATGGCTACACCTTC. Its translation: CASSLGFSGDDYGYTF.

Here the CDR3 DNA reads TGTGCCAGCAGTGAGCAAAACAGGGGCTCCTATGGCTACACCTTC. Translation gives CASSEQNRGSYGYTF. V usage is TRBV6-1 and J usage is TRBJ1-2; TRBD1 aligns across 7 bases. Losses at the gene ends were 3 bases for V and 4 bases for J; bases not matched to a gene: 8. CDR1 MNHNS and CDR2 SASEGT come from the germline V gene. The CDR3 is made up of 15 amino acids.

Comments on this clone: Relative to the germline gene, one junction end is altered; a read error may explain this. The chain is built from TRBV7-8 and TRBJ2-7, with TRBD1 identical over 12 bases. The germline gives CDR1 SGHVS, CDR2 FQNEAQ. This CDR3 comprises 16 residues. CDR3 region: CASSLAAGQGAYEQYF. The CDR3 nucleotides are TGTGCCAGCAGCCTAGCGGCGGGACAGGGGGCTTACGAGCAGTACTTC.

Here the CDR3 reads CASSPGTWGLTYNEQFF. In DNA form, the CDR3 reads TGCGCCAGCAGCCCGGGGACATGGGGCCTAACGTACAATGAGCAGTTCTTC. The V gene is TRBV4-1, the J gene TRBJ2-1; D may be TRBD1 (6 bases). The CDR3 is made up of 17 amino acids. The V gene lost 4 bases and the J gene lost 4 bases, with 20 bases spanning the gap. Germline assignment: CDR1 MGHRA and CDR2 YSYEKL.

This clone was counted a few times. This chain connects TRBV19 to TRBJ1-4; D not resolved. Germline lookup yields CDR1 LNHDA and CDR2 SQIVND (reference sequence). The CDR3 covers 14 residues. Trimming took 3 bases from V and 6 from J, leaving 11 bases between them. The CDR3 protein is CASSIRGGDEKLFF. The CDR3, as DNA: TGTGCCAGTAGTATCCGGGGAGGAGATGAAAAACTGTTTTTT.

The chain recombines TRBV3-1 (or the pseudogene TRBV3-2) with TRBJ2-1; possible D gene TRBD1, 6 bases. Trimming stripped 2 bases from V and 8 bases from J, with 13 bases between. The CDR3 loop spans 14 amino acids. CDR1 and CDR2 from the germline V gene are LGHDT and YNNKEL (reference sequence). Here the CDR3 DNA reads TGTGCCAGCAGCCAATTCGACAGGAACTATGAGCAGTTCTTC. Amino acids: CASSQFDRNYEQFF.